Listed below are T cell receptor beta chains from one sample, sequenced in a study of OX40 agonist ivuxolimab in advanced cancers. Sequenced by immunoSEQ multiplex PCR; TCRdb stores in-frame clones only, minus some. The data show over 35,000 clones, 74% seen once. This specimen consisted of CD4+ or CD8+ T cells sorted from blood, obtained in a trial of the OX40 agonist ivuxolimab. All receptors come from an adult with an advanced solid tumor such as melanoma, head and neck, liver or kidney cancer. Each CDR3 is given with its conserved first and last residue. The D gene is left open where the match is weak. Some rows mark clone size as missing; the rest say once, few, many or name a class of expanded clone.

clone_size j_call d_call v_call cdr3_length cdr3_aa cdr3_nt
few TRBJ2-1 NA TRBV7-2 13 CASSWGGRNEQFF TGTGCCAGCAGCTGGGGGGGGCGGAATGAGCAGTTCTTC
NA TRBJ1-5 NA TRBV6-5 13 CASGRGRNQPQHF TGTGCCAGTGGGAGGGGGAGGAATCAGCCCCAGCATTTT
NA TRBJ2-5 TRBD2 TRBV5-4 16 CASSLTGTSGVKTQYF TGTGCCAGCAGCCTCACCGGGACTAGCGGGGTTAAGACCCAGTACTTC
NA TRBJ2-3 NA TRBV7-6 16 CASSREVVAYTDTQYF TGTGCCAGCAGCCGAGAGGTTGTCGCTTACACAGATACGCAGTATTTT
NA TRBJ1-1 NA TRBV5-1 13 CASSPGQNTEAFF TGCGCCAGCAGCCCTGGACAGAACACTGAAGCTTTCTTT
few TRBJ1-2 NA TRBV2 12 CASSSGGPGYTF TGTGCCAGCTCCTCGGGGGGGCCAGGCTACACCTTC
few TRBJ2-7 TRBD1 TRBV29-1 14 CSVGRQGGTYEQYF TGCAGCGTAGGCAGACAGGGTGGAACCTACGAGCAGTACTTC
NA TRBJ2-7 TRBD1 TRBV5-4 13 CASSPRDRDEQYF TGTGCCAGCAGCCCCCGTGACAGGGACGAGCAGTACTTC
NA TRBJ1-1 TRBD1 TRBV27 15 CASSLYGQGGTEAFF TGTGCCAGCAGTTTATACGGACAGGGGGGAACTGAAGCTTTCTTT
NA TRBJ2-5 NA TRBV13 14 CASRERGSGETQYF TGTGCCAGCAGGGAACGGGGGTCTGGGGAGACCCAGTACTTC
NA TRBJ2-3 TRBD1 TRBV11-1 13 CASGTGGTDTQYF TGTGCCAGCGGGACAGGGGGCACAGATACGCAGTATTTT
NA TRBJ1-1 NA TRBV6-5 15 CASRMDWGGVTEAFF TGTGCCAGCAGGATGGATTGGGGAGGGGTGACTGAAGCTTTCTTT
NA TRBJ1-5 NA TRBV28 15 CASRMWSDPGSPQHF TGTGCCAGCAGAATGTGGTCGGACCCCGGTTCGCCCCAGCATTTT
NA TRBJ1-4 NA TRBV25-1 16 CASSRGVQATNEKLFF TGTGCCAGCAGCCGTGGAGTTCAGGCAACTAATGAAAAACTGTTTTTT
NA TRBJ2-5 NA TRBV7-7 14 CASSLGGNQETQYF TGTGCCAGCAGCTTAGGGGGGAACCAGGAGACCCAGTACTTC
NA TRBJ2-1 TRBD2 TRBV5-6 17 CASSLGPPSGGYNEQFF TGTGCCAGCAGCTTGGGGCCCCCTAGCGGGGGCTACAATGAGCAGTTCTTC
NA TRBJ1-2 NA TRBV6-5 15 CASSYSSAANYGYTF TGTGCCAGCAGTTACTCGTCGGCAGCCAACTATGGCTACACCTTC
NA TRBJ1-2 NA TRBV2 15 CASTKGNTRRDGYTF TGTGCCAGCACCAAAGGAAATACAAGGCGGGATGGCTACACCTTC
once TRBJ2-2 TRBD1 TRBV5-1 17 CASRLGQTVTGTGELFF TGCGCCAGCAGGTTAGGCCAGACGGTGACAGGGACCGGGGAGCTGTTTTTT
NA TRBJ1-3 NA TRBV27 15 CASSSLRGAGNTIYF TGTGCCAGCAGTTCCTTGCGGGGGGCTGGAAACACCATATATTTT
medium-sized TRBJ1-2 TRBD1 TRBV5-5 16 CASSTRDRGYNYGYTF TGTGCCAGCAGCACCCGGGACAGGGGCTATAACTATGGCTACACCTTC
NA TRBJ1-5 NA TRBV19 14 CASSWQGYYQPQHF TGTGCCAGTAGTTGGCAGGGCTACTATCAGCCCCAGCATTTT
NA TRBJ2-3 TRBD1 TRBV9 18 CASSASGTGASSTDTQYF TGTGCCAGCAGCGCCTCCGGGACAGGGGCTTCTAGCACAGATACGCAGTATTTT
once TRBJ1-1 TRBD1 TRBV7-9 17 CASSNPADRPSNTEAFF TGTGCCAGCTCCAACCCGGCGGACAGGCCGTCGAACACTGAAGCTTTCTTT
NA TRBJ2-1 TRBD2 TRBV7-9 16 CASSDAGGGTYNEQFF TGTGCCAGCAGCGACGCGGGCGGGGGGACCTACAATGAGCAGTTCTTC
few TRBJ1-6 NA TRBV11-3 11 CARGGRSPLHF TGTGCCAGGGGGGGGCGTTCACCCCTCCACTTT
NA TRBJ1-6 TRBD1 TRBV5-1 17 CASSLEVTGVNNSPLHF TGCGCCAGCAGCTTGGAGGTGACAGGGGTTAATAATTCACCCCTCCACTTT
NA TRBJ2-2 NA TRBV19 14 CASSKSSWTGELFF TGTGCCAGTAGTAAGAGCAGTTGGACCGGGGAGCTGTTTTTT
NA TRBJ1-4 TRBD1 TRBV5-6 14 CASSPGQGFEKLFF TGTGCCAGCAGCCCGGGACAGGGGTTTGAAAAACTGTTTTTT
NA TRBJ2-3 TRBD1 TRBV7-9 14 CASSAGQGGDTQYF TGTGCCAGCAGCGCCGGACAGGGTGGAGATACGCAGTATTTT
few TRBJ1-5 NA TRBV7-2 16 CASSPTPGDGNQPQHF TGTGCCAGCAGCCCTACCCCGGGAGATGGCAATCAGCCCCAGCATTTT
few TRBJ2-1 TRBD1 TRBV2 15 CASSLRQGSYNEQFF TGTGCCAGCAGTCTACGACAGGGGTCCTACAATGAGCAGTTCTTC
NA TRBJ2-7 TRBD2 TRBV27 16 CASNPSRRGVMYEQYF TGTGCCAGCAACCCCTCGAGGCGGGGGGTTATGTACGAGCAGTACTTC
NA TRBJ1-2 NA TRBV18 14 CASSTQDSHYGYTF TGTGCCAGCTCCACCCAAGACAGCCACTATGGCTACACCTTC
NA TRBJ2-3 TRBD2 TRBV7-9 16 CASSLATSRVTDTQYF TGTGCCAGCAGCTTGGCGACTAGCCGGGTTACAGATACGCAGTATTTT
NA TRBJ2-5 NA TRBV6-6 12 CASSYLQETQYF TGTGCCAGCAGTTACCTTCAAGAGACCCAGTACTTC
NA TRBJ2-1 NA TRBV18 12 CASSGRIVEQFF TGTGCCAGCTCAGGGCGTATAGTGGAGCAGTTCTTC
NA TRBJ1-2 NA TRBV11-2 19 CASSFGYIIQGGGNYGYTF TGTGCCAGCAGCTTTGGCTATATCATACAGGGAGGAGGGAACTATGGCTACACCTTC
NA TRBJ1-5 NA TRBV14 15 CASSQRAGFNQPQHF TGTGCCAGCAGCCAAAGAGCGGGATTCAATCAGCCCCAGCATTTT
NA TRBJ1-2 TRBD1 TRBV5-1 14 CASSPGQGHYGYTF TGCGCCAGCAGCCCAGGACAGGGCCACTATGGCTACACCTTC
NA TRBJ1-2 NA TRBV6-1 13 CASSAPQPRGYTF TGTGCCAGCAGTGCCCCACAGCCCAGGGGCTACACCTTC
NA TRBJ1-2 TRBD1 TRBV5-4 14 CASRLGGQGAGYTF TGTGCCAGCAGATTGGGCGGACAGGGCGCTGGCTACACCTTC
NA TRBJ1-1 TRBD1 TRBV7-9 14 CASSFQGGRSEAFF TGTGCCAGCAGCTTTCAGGGGGGAAGGTCTGAAGCTTTCTTT
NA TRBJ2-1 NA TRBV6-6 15 CASRTTRWSYNEQFF TGTGCCAGCAGGACTACCCGGTGGTCCTACAATGAGCAGTTCTTC
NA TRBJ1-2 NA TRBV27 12 CASSFQGFGYTF TGTGCCAGCAGTTTTCAGGGGTTCGGCTACACCTTC
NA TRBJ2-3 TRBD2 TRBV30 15 CAWRGLAGRTDTQYF TGTGCCTGGAGGGGACTAGCGGGGCGCACAGATACGCAGTATTTT
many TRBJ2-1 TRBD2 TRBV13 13 CASRESGVNEQFF TGTGCCAGCAGGGAAAGCGGGGTCAATGAGCAGTTCTTC
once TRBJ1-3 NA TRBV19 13 CATGPASGNTIYF TGTGCCACCGGACCGGCCTCTGGAAACACCATATATTTT
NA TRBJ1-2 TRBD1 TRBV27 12 CASSRDRYGYTF TGTGCCAGCAGTCGGGACAGATATGGCTACACCTTC
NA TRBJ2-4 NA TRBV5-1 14 CASRPSGSGNIQYF TGCGCCAGCAGACCCAGCGGGTCTGGGAACATTCAGTACTTC
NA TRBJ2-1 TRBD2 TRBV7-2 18 CASSSHTGASGGNNEQFF TGTGCCAGCAGCTCCCATACCGGCGCCAGCGGGGGCAACAATGAGCAGTTCTTC
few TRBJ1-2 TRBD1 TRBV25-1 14 CASSLGGQAYGYTF TGTGCCAGCAGTCTCGGGGGACAGGCCTATGGCTACACCTTC
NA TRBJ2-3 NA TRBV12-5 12 CASGLARDTQYF TGTGCTAGTGGTTTGGCTAGAGATACGCAGTATTTT